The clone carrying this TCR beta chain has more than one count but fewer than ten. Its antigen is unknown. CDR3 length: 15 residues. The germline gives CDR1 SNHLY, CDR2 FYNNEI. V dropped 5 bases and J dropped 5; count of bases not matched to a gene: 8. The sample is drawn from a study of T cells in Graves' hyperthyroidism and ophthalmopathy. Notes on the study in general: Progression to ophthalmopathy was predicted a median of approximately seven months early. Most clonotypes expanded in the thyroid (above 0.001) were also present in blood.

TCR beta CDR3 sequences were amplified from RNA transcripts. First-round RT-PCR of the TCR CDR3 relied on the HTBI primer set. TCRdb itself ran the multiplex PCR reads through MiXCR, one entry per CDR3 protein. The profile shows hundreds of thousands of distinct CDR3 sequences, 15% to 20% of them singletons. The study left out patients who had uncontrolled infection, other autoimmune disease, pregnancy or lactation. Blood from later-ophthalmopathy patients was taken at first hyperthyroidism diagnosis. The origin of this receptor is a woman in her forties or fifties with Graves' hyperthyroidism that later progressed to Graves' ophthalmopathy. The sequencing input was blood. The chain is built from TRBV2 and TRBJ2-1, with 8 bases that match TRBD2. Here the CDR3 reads CASSLGSGTNNEQFF. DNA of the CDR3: TGTGCCAGCAGTCTGGGTAGCGGGACAAACAATGAGCAGTTCTTC.